Listed below are T cell receptor beta chains from one sample, sequenced in a study of beta chain features in type 1 diabetes. The method was immunoSEQ multiplex PCR; TCRdb's version includes in-frame clones alone and lacks a portion of them. The data show around 40,000 clones, with approximately 62% seen just once and more than 1.5% held by the top ten. The sample taken for sequencing was Tregs from blood. The receptor set was obtained from a man aged 30 to 45 with type 1 diabetes. Some clones in this sample may be carry-over from other donors' samples. CDR3s include the opening cysteine and the closing phenylalanine or tryptophan. Each record gives: clone size, D gene, J gene, V gene, CDR3 DNA, CDR3 protein. A D gene is named only where the DNA matches it firmly. Size is stated for part of the rows, as once, few or many counts, or as a class when the clone is expanded.

once | - | TRBJ1-1 | TRBV7-9 | TGTGCCAGCAGCCCTAGGACAGCCGTGAACACTGAAGCTTTCTTT | CASSPRTAVNTEAFF
few | TRBD2 | TRBJ2-3 | TRBV29-1 | TGCAGCGTCTGCCCGAGCGGGGGCGTTTATACGCAGTATTTT | CSVCPSGGVYTQYF
few | TRBD1 | TRBJ1-1 | TRBV25-1 | TGTGCCAGCAGGACAGGGGAGGGGGGGGGAAGGACTGAAGCTTTCTTT | CASRTGEGGGRTEAFF
- | TRBD1 | TRBJ1-2 | TRBV5-6 | TGTGCCAGCAACCTACAGGGGGCGCGTGGCTACACCTTC | CASNLQGARGYTF
- | TRBD2 | TRBJ2-6 | TRBV4-3 | TGCGCCAGCAGCCCCAAAACCGGGACTAGCCTGACTTTC | CASSPKTGTSLTF
- | TRBD2 | TRBJ2-3 | TRBV7-3 | TGTGCCAGCAGCTCCACTAGCGAAGGGGCAGATACGCAGTATTTT | CASSSTSEGADTQYF
- | TRBD1 | TRBJ1-2 | TRBV5-4 | TGTGCCAGCAGCGCTACAGGGGGTGGTGGCTATGGCTACACCTTC | CASSATGGGGYGYTF
- | TRBD2 | TRBJ2-1 | TRBV28 | TGTGCCAGCAGTTTCTTAAGCGGGGGGGCAAATGAGCAGTTCTTC | CASSFLSGGANEQFF
- | - | TRBJ2-2 | TRBV5-1 | TGCGCCAGCAGCTTGCTTACCGGGGGCACCGGGGAGCTGTTTTTT | CASSLLTGGTGELFF
few | - | TRBJ2-3 | TRBV7-2 | TGTGCCAGCAGCTTAGAGACGGGAGAGGATACGCAGTATTTT | CASSLETGEDTQYF
few | TRBD1 | TRBJ1-1 | TRBV2 | TGTGCCACCCGGACAGGGGGCAGGAGCACTGAAGCTTTCTTT | CATRTGGRSTEAFF
few | TRBD1 | TRBJ1-2 | TRBV18 | TGTGCCAGCTCACACGAGACAGGGCACTATGGCTACACCTTC | CASSHETGHYGYTF
- | TRBD1 | TRBJ2-7 | TRBV19 | TGTGCCAGTAGTATCAAGGGACAGGGGGATTACGAGCAGTACTTC | CASSIKGQGDYEQYF
once | TRBD2 | TRBJ2-1 | TRBV18 | TGTGCCAGCTCACCACTCGGGGGGAGGAACAATGAGCAGTTCTTC | CASSPLGGRNNEQFF
- | TRBD1 | TRBJ1-2 | TRBV6-6 | TGTGCCAGCAGTTACGGGACAGGGGGGTTTGACTATGGCTACACCTTC | CASSYGTGGFDYGYTF
few | TRBD1 | TRBJ2-1 | TRBV9 | TGTGCCAGCAGCAGACTGGACAGGGGCTCCTACAATGAGCAGTTCTTC | CASSRLDRGSYNEQFF
- | TRBD2 | TRBJ2-2 | TRBV12-5 | TGTGCTAGTGGTCCGGGAGGGGGGGACGGGGAGCTGTTTTTT | CASGPGGGDGELFF
- | TRBD1 | TRBJ1-1 | TRBV5-6 | TGTGCCAGCAGCTTGGGCTTGACAGGGGCAGCTTTCTTT | CASSLGLTGAAFF
- | - | TRBJ2-5 | TRBV18 | TGTGCCAGCTCCTACGGGGGCCAAGAGACCCAGTACTTC | CASSYGGQETQYF
- | - | TRBJ1-2 | TRBV6-6 | TGTGCCAGCAGGTTTTCTTGGGGGGGAGACTATGGCTACACCTTC | CASRFSWGGDYGYTF
- | TRBD1 | TRBJ2-2 | TRBV7-2 | TGTGCCAGCAGCGAGACAGGGGGGGACACCGGGGAGCTGTTTTTT | CASSETGGDTGELFF
- | TRBD1 | TRBJ2-7 | TRBV4-1 | TGCGCCAGCAGCCAAGATGAAGGGGGCGTTCAGTACTTC | CASSQDEGGVQYF
- | TRBD2 | TRBJ2-3 | TRBV7-3 | TGTGCCAGTAGCGGGGGGGCGACAGATACGCAGTATTTT | CASSGGATDTQYF
- | TRBD2 | TRBJ2-3 | TRBV9 | TGTGCCAGCAGCCCCGCCCCGGGATTGCCAGCGGGAGTTAGCACAGATACGCAGTATTTT | CASSPAPGLPAGVSTDTQYF
- | TRBD1 | TRBJ1-2 | TRBV19 | TGTGCCAGTAGTAAATCCGGACAGGGGACGGGCGGCTACACCTTC | CASSKSGQGTGGYTF
- | - | TRBJ2-3 | TRBV2 | TGTGCCAGCAGACTATCCGGCACAGATACGCAGTATTTT | CASRLSGTDTQYF
- | - | TRBJ2-1 | TRBV10-3 | TGTGCCTACAAGGCTAGTATGTCCGACAATGAGCAGTTCTTC | CAYKASMSDNEQFF
- | TRBD2 | TRBJ2-5 | TRBV15 | TGTGCCACCAGCAGAGATCTAGCGGTGGTAGAGACCCAGTACTTC | CATSRDLAVVETQYF
- | - | TRBJ2-3 | TRBV2 | TGTGCCAGCATGCGGGACGGACACACAGATACGCAGTATTTT | CASMRDGHTDTQYF
once | - | TRBJ1-4 | TRBV7-9 | TGTGCCAGCAGCTGGTCAGGGCGTACTAATGAAAAACTGTTTTTT | CASSWSGRTNEKLFF
once | TRBD1 | TRBJ1-1 | TRBV18 | TGTGCCAGCTCAACAGGGGCCTGGGACACTGAAGCTTTCTTT | CASSTGAWDTEAFF
- | - | TRBJ2-2 | TRBV5-1 | TGCGCCAGCAGCCCACAGAACACCGGGGAGCTGTTTTTT | CASSPQNTGELFF
- | - | TRBJ1-5 | TRBV28 | TGTGCCAGCAGTTTGGTCAGGGAAAATCAGCCCCAGCATTTT | CASSLVRENQPQHF
few | TRBD2 | TRBJ2-7 | TRBV4-3 | TGCGCCAGCAGCCAAGCCCTCCCGGCGGGGGGGATTGACGCGCCCTACGAGCAGTACTTC | CASSQALPAGGIDAPYEQYF
- | - | TRBJ1-1 | TRBV5-4 | TGTGCCAGCAGCTTAGGCAGGGACACTGAAGCTTTCTTT | CASSLGRDTEAFF
- | TRBD2 | TRBJ2-7 | TRBV2 | TGTGCCAGCAGTTTAAGCGGGGGGGCCTACGAGCAGTACTTC | CASSLSGGAYEQYF
few | - | TRBJ1-5 | TRBV19 | TGTGCCAGTAGGCCACAGGGAGGCAATCAGCCCCAGCATTTT | CASRPQGGNQPQHF
- | - | TRBJ2-1 | TRBV29-1 | TGCAGCGTTGAAGGGGCGGGCTCCTACAATGAGCAGTTCTTC | CSVEGAGSYNEQFF
few | TRBD2 | TRBJ2-2 | TRBV7-2 | TGTGCCAGCAGCCCGCGGGGGGCGCGTGGCACCGGGGAGCTGTTTTTT | CASSPRGARGTGELFF
- | - | TRBJ2-7 | TRBV4-1 | TGCGCCAGCAGCCAAGTTCCTTTTCTGGGGCGCAACCCAACCTACGAGCAGTACTTC | CASSQVPFLGRNPTYEQYF
- | - | TRBJ1-2 | TRBV13 | TGTGCCAGCAGCTTCTGGATAGAGCGGGTTGGCTACACCTTC | CASSFWIERVGYTF
few | TRBD2 | TRBJ2-5 | TRBV29-1 | TGCAGCGTTGAAACCAGCGGGGTCGAGACCCAGTACTTC | CSVETSGVETQYF
- | TRBD1 | TRBJ1-2 | TRBV5-1 | TGCGCCAGCAGCCCTGACAGGGCCAACTATGGCTACACCTTC | CASSPDRANYGYTF
- | TRBD1 | TRBJ2-3 | TRBV7-3 | TGTGCCAGCAGCTCTGGACAGGGGAACACAGATACGCAGTATTTT | CASSSGQGNTDTQYF
- | - | TRBJ2-5 | TRBV6-6 | TGTGCCAGCAGTTACTGGGTAGGGGGGACCCAGTACTTC | CASSYWVGGTQYF
once | - | TRBJ2-7 | TRBV5-1 | TGCGCCAGCGGGCTGGGTACACCTACCCGCGAGCAGTACTTC | CASGLGTPTREQYF
few | - | TRBJ1-1 | TRBV19 | TGTGCCAGTAGTATCGTTATGAACACTGAAGCTTTCTTT | CASSIVMNTEAFF
- | - | TRBJ2-2 | TRBV6-5 | TGTGCCAGCAGTTCAGGGGATACCCGAACCACCGGGGAGCTGTTTTTT | CASSSGDTRTTGELFF
- | - | TRBJ2-7 | TRBV29-1 | TGCAGCGTTGATAAGGGGAAGCTCTCCTACGAGCAGTACTTC | CSVDKGKLSYEQYF
- | - | TRBJ2-1 | TRBV6-6 | TGTGCCAGCAGTTACACTCGGTGGTCTGAGCAGTTCTTC | CASSYTRWSEQFF
- | TRBD1 | TRBJ2-7 | TRBV5-1 | TGCGCCAGCAGCTTGGGGGGACAGAGCTCCTACGAGCAGTACTTC | CASSLGGQSSYEQYF
- | - | TRBJ2-5 | TRBV5-1 | TGCGCCAGCAGCTGGCAACAGGTATCTGTGGAGACCCAGTACTTC | CASSWQQVSVETQYF
- | - | TRBJ2-5 | TRBV30 | TGTGCCTGGAATCAGGGGCCGGGAGAGACCCAGTACTTC | CAWNQGPGETQYF
- | TRBD1 | TRBJ1-1 | TRBV11-1 | TGTGCCAGCAGCATATCGACAGGGGAGACTGAAGCTTTCTTT | CASSISTGETEAFF
once | - | TRBJ2-1 | TRBV5-1 | TGCGCCAGCAGCGCGGGGGCCTCACTCGCCGATGAGCAGTTCTTC | CASSAGASLADEQFF
- | - | TRBJ2-3 | TRBV5-4 | TGTGCCAGCAGCCCTGGAGGCGGACGGGATACGCAGTATTTT | CASSPGGGRDTQYF
- | - | TRBJ2-5 | TRBV7-8 | TGTGCCAGCAGCTTGGCTAGCGTTAGCAGGGAGACCCAGTACTTC | CASSLASVSRETQYF